These 10 T cell receptor beta chains share one sample of origin, sequenced in a study of blood T cell repertoires in COVID-19. This table comes from immunoSEQ multiplex PCR, and its TCRdb copy is limited to in-frame clones, with some not included. Here the sample spans about 270,000 clones, around 86% being singletons. Source material: peripheral blood. Every receptor here comes from a human donor in a cohort sampled during active COVID-19.

A few counts support this clone. The V call is TRBV4-3, the J call TRBJ1-2, with a possible D match to TRBD1 (6 bases). Germline V gene lookup returns CDR1 LGHNA and CDR2 YSLEER. The CDR3 extends over 15 amino acids. The V end lost 0 bases, the J end lost 8 bases, and 16 bases lay between the germline ends. The CDR3 reads CASSQDWQGLPGYTF. The CDR3 region has the DNA TGCGCCAGCAGCCAAGATTGGCAGGGGCTACCCGGCTACACCTTC.

This chain links TRBV10-3 with TRBJ2-1, with TRBD2 identical over 13 bases. Germline loops: CDR1 ENHRY, CDR2 SYGVKD. This CDR3 has 14 amino acids. The V segment lost 5 bases and the J segment 10 bases; nucleotides outside the gene matches: 5. The CDR3 loop reads CAISLGTSGMEQFF. The CDR3 DNA sequence: TGTGCCATCAGTTTAGGGACTAGCGGGATGGAGCAGTTCTTC.

In this sample, this clone turned up a few times. The V call is TRBV3-1 (or the pseudogene TRBV3-2), the J call TRBJ2-2, with TRBD2 identical over 9 bases. V shed 8 bases, J shed 4 bases, and the junction held 11 bases outside the gene matches. This CDR3 contains 16 residues. CDR1 and CDR2 (germline): LGHDT, YNNKEL (reference sequence). This CDR3 is CASFYRAGGPTGELFF. For the CDR3, the DNA is TGTGCCAGCTTCTATCGGGCGGGAGGGCCCACCGGGGAGCTGTTTTTT.

This chain's CDR3 is CASSFWDRVYGYTF. The CDR3 coding sequence is TGTGCCAGCAGCTTCTGGGACAGGGTCTATGGCTACACCTTC. The V call is TRBV5-6, the J call TRBJ1-2, with 9 bases lining up with TRBD1. After removal of 2 bases from V and 4 bases from J, the junction contained 3 bases not matched to a gene. This CDR3 contains 14 residues. The germline V gene has CDR1 SGHDT and CDR2 YYEEEE.

The V gene is TRBV5-8, the J gene TRBJ1-3; possibly TRBD1 for D (5 bases). The CDR3 spans 15 residues. The germline V gene has CDR1 SGHTS and CDR2 YDEGEE. Trimming cost V 4 bases and J 4 bases, with 15 bases left between them. In DNA, the CDR3 is TGTGCCAGCAGCCCAGGGAGGGCCGGGGGAAACACCATATATTTT. It specifies CASSPGRAGGNTIYF.

The genes are TRBV7-8 and TRBJ2-5; no clear D. Trimming removed 3 bases from V and 0 bases from J, with 2 bases in between. Germline values: CDR1 SGHVS, CDR2 FQNEAQ. The CDR3 loop spans 12 amino acids. This chain's CDR3 is CASSFYQETQYF. The CDR3 bases are TGTGCCAGCAGCTTCTACCAAGAGACCCAGTACTTC.

This clone was observed a few times. The rearrangement links TRBV15 to TRBJ2-2; D is undetermined. The CDR3 length is 15 residues. The germline V gene encodes CDR1 LNHNV and CDR2 YYDKDF (reference sequence). V lost 10 bases to trimming and J lost 4 bases, with 19 bases between them. The CDR3 here is CASTPSVVSTGELFF. The CDR3 DNA is TGTGCCAGCACACCGAGCGTGGTGAGCACCGGGGAGCTGTTTTTT.

The V and J genes are TRBV29-1 and TRBJ1-5; 8 bases line up with TRBD1. The germline V gene encodes CDR1 SQVTM and CDR2 ANQGSEA. The CDR3 totals 13 residues. The trim removed 6 bases at V and 5 bases at J, leaving 6 bases unmatched. The chain's CDR3 is CSVAGQGDQPQHF. The CDR3 DNA reads as TGCAGCGTAGCCGGACAGGGAGATCAGCCCCAGCATTTT.

The chain carries TRBV12-3 or TRBV12-4 and TRBJ1-2, with D unclear. CDR3 size: 13 residues. V lost 1 base and J 8 bases, leaving 11 bases between the germline ends. The CDR3 coding sequence is TGTGCCAGCAGTTTAGGGTTCCGGTTCGGCTACACCTTC. This gives the protein CASSLGFRFGYTF.

The chain uses TRBV7-3 and TRBJ2-6; TRBD1 might be the D (5 bases). The ends were cut back, 5 bases at V and 2 bases at J, with 16 bases in the middle. This CDR3 is 17 amino acids long. The germline CDR1 and CDR2 sequences are SGHTA and FQGTGA. The DNA of the CDR3 is TGTGCCAGCAGCCCGACAGTCCCCCGAGCTGGGGCCAACGTCCTGACTTTC. Encoded protein: CASSPTVPRAGANVLTF. The whole variable domain, remainder taken from reference TRBV7-3 and TRBJ2-6, is GAGVSQTPSNKVTEKGKYVELRCDPISGHTALYWYRQSLGQGPEFLIYFQGTGAADDSGLPNDRFFAVRPEGSVSTLKIQRTERGDSAVYLCASSPTVPRAGANVLTFGAGSRLTVL.